These 26 T cell receptor beta chains were sequenced from one sample in a study of shared clonotypes between healthy human individuals. Using immunoSEQ multiplex PCR, the repertoire was profiled, and TCRdb retains in-frame clones only, with some absent. The sample has approximately 320,000 clones, around 74% seen once. The sequencing sample was made of memory CD4+ T cells sorted from blood. Subset of the sample: CD45RA-negative fraction. Receptor source: a man aged 30 to 45 in good health.

The rearrangement uses TRBV28 and TRBJ2-5; D is unclear. The CDR3 runs to 12 residues. CDR1 and CDR2 from the germline V gene are MDHEN and SYDVKM. The germline V and J ends were trimmed by 10 bases and 0 bases, with 9 bases remaining between them. The CDR3 DNA reads as TGTGCCACCACTGGGAACCAAGAGACCCAGTACTTC. This encodes CATTGNQETQYF.

The chain employs TRBV6-5 and TRBJ1-2; a weak D match, TRBD1 (6 bases). Trimming took 4 bases from V and 4 from J, leaving 10 bases between them. The CDR3 is 13 amino acids. CDR1 is MNHEY and CDR2 is SVGAGI in the germline V gene. The CDR3 DNA is TGTGCCAGCAGTTCAGGACAGCTCTATGGCTACACCTTC. It codes for CASSSGQLYGYTF.

V and J are TRBV7-8 and TRBJ2-3; D remains unclear. Germline CDR1 SGHVS, CDR2 FQNEAQ. The V end lost 5 bases, the J end lost 5 bases, and 5 bases lay between the germline ends. This CDR3 contains 11 residues. The CDR3 is CASSQLDTQYF. As DNA, the CDR3 is TGTGCCAGCAGCCAGTTAGATACGCAGTATTTT.

V gene TRBV19 combines with J gene TRBJ2-2; D could derive from TRBD1 or TRBD2 (5 bases each). V lost 7 bases and J lost 3, with 12 bases in between. The CDR3 sequence is 14 residues long. CDR1 is LNHDA, CDR2 SQIVND, per germline (reference sequence). The DNA for the CDR3 is TGTGCCAGTACCGGGACGCCCTACACCGGGGAGCTGTTTTTT. Residues: CASTGTPYTGELFF. The variable domain in full, with the rest retrieved from reference TRBV19 and TRBJ2-2, is DGGITQSPKYLFRKEGQNVTLSCEQNLNHDAMYWYRQDPGQGLRLIYYSQIVNDFQKGDIAEGYSVSREKKESFPLTVTSAQKNPTAFYLCASTGTPYTGELFFGEGSRLTVL.

The rearrangement links TRBV25-1 to TRBJ2-7; D ambiguous. Germline V gene sequence: CDR1 MGHDK, CDR2 SYGVNS. The CDR3 runs to 11 residues. The V end was cut by 4 bases, the J end by 7 bases, with 8 bases between. In DNA form, the CDR3 reads TGTGCCAGCAGTGCCCTCAGGGAGCAGTACTTC. Translation: CASSALREQYF.

Concerning this clone itself: Other DNA sequences in this specimen translate into the identical CDR3. This chain uses TRBV5-6 with TRBJ2-1; D gene unclear. Trimming removed 1 base from V and 3 bases from J, with 11 bases in between. CDR3 length: 15 residues. CDR1 and CDR2 (germline): SGHDT, YYEEEE. CDR3: CASSLRVGLYNEQFF. The CDR3 nucleotides are TGTGCCAGCAGCTTGCGGGTTGGTCTCTACAATGAGCAGTTCTTC.

The chain carries TRBV19 and TRBJ1-3; tentatively, D is TRBD1 (5 bases). This CDR3 has 14 residues. Germline V gene lookup returns CDR1 LNHDA and CDR2 SQIVND (reference sequence). Trimming shortened V by 3 bases and J by 2 bases, and 8 bases separated the two germline ends. CDR3 in amino acids: CASSIRTTGNTIYF. The CDR3 DNA is TGTGCCAGTAGTATCAGGACAACTGGAAACACCATATATTTT.

In this sample, this clone turned up a few times. At the DNA level, this CDR3 is encoded by other sequences in the same sample as well. The rearrangement joins TRBV19 to TRBJ2-7; possible D gene TRBD2, 5 bases. Germline lookup yields CDR1 LNHDA and CDR2 SQIVND (reference sequence). V lost 6 bases, J lost 3 bases, and 6 bases lay in between. The CDR3 length is 11 residues. CDR3 coding DNA: TGTGCCAGTAGGAGCGGCTACGAGCAGTACTTC. Its translation is CASRSGYEQYF.

The J gene is TRBJ1-1, the V gene TRBV27; the D gene is possibly TRBD1 (6 bases). Germline CDR1 and CDR2: MNHEY and SMNVEV (reference sequence). V was shortened by 6 bases and J by 1 base, with 9 bases between the two germline ends. The CDR3 runs to 13 residues. CDR3: CASRLTGNTEAFF. The CDR3, as DNA: TGTGCCAGCAGATTGACAGGGAACACTGAAGCTTTCTTT.

This clone has a single count. This chain links TRBV7-3 with TRBJ1-3, with TRBD1 identical over 10 bases. The length of the CDR3 is 14 residues. J was trimmed by 4 bases and V by 5 bases; bases with no gene match: 2. Per germline, CDR1 SGHTA and CDR2 FQGTGA. The CDR3 nucleotides are TGTGCCAGCAGCCCGGACAGGGGGGGAAACACCATATATTTT. It specifies CASSPDRGGNTIYF. Filled out from reference TRBV7-3 and TRBJ1-3, the complete variable domain reads GAGVSQTPSNKVTEKGKYVELRCDPISGHTALYWYRQSLGQGPEFLIYFQGTGAADDSGLPNDRFFAVRPEGSVSTLKIQRTERGDSAVYLCASSPDRGGNTIYFGEGSWLTVV.

This chain links TRBV7-3 with TRBJ2-6, with 8 bases matching TRBD1. This CDR3 region has 18 residues. CDR1 and CDR2 (germline): SGHTA, FQGTGA. Unmatched junction bases numbered 7, after V lost 3 bases and J lost 0 bases. CDR3 protein: CASSFQGAPLSGANVLTF. Written as DNA, the CDR3 is TGTGCCAGCAGCTTTCAGGGGGCCCCCCTCTCTGGGGCCAACGTCCTGACTTTC.

V gene TRBV25-1 combines with J gene TRBJ2-5; the D is unclear. The germline V and J ends were trimmed by 0 bases and 4 bases, with 3 bases remaining between them. CDR1 is MGHDK and CDR2 is SYGVNS in the germline V gene. This CDR3 comprises 12 residues. CDR3 nucleotides: TGTGCCAGCAGTGAATATGGAGAGACCCAGTACTTC. Protein sequence: CASSEYGETQYF. Using reference TRBV25-1 and TRBJ2-5 for the parts outside the CDR3, the full variable domain is EADIYQTPRYLVIGTGKKITLECSQTMGHDKMYWYQQDPGMELHLIHYSYGVNSTEKGDLSSESTVSRIRTEHFPLTLESARPSHTSQYLCASSEYGETQYFGPGTRLLVL.

The chain combines TRBV28 with TRBJ1-4, with TRBD1 identical over 8 bases. CDR3 length: 13 residues. V dropped 5 bases and J dropped 8; count of bases not matched to a gene: 4. The V gene's germline CDR1 is MDHEN and CDR2 SYDVKM. Here the CDR3 reads CASSKTGAEKLFF. The CDR3 DNA is TGTGCCAGCAGTAAGACAGGGGCCGAAAAACTGTTTTTT.

This clone was observed a handful of times. The V and J genes are TRBV7-9 and TRBJ2-7; maybe TRBD1 (5 bases). The CDR3 is made up of 13 amino acids. V lost 5 bases and J lost 2, with 10 bases in between. Looked up from germline, CDR1 is SEHNR and CDR2 is FQNEAQ (reference sequence). The CDR3 bases are TGTGCCAGCAGCCCAAAGGGGCCCTACGAGCAGTACTTC. Translation gives CASSPKGPYEQYF.

CDR3 loop: CASSLVLAGGPREQYF. CDR3 DNA sequence: TGTGCCAGCAGCTTAGTTTTGGCGGGAGGGCCAAGAGAGCAGTACTTC. The chain carries TRBV7-6 and TRBJ2-7; 9 nucleotides line up with TRBD2. The V gene's germline CDR1 is SGHVS and CDR2 FNYEAQ. After removal of 1 base from V and 7 bases from J, the junction contained 11 bases not matched to a gene. The CDR3 is 16 amino acids. Together with reference TRBV7-6 and TRBJ2-7, the CDR3 gives the full variable domain: GAGVSQSPRYKVTKRGQDVALRCDPISGHVSLYWYRQALGQGPEFLTYFNYEAQQDKSGLPNDRFSAERPEGSISTLTIQRTEQRDSAMYRCASSLVLAGGPREQYFGPGTRLTVT.

This rearrangement joins TRBV6-1 to TRBJ2-7; D is perhaps TRBD1 or TRBD2 (5 bases each). Deletions cut 4 bases from V and 0 bases from J, with 10 bases between. The CDR3 totals 14 residues. Germline V gene data show CDR1 as MNHNS and CDR2 as SASEGT. CDR3 loop: CASSVSGTSYEQYF. Here the CDR3 DNA reads TGTGCCAGCAGTGTGTCCGGGACCTCCTACGAGCAGTACTTC.

The rearrangement links TRBV5-8 to TRBJ2-3; weak D call: TRBD2 (6 bases). V lost 4 bases to trimming and J lost 3 bases, with 18 bases between them. This CDR3 is built from 16 residues. From germline, CDR1 is SGHTS and CDR2 YDEGEE. The CDR3 region has the DNA TGTGCCAGCAGCGCCGAGGCGGGGCGGAGTACAGATACGCAGTATTTT. It specifies CASSAEAGRSTDTQYF.

A word on this clone: Other DNA sequences in the sample encode the same CDR3. This chain links TRBV7-9 with TRBJ1-2, with 10 bases matching TRBD1. The CDR3 has 14 amino acids. CDR1 is SEHNR and CDR2 is FQNEAQ in the germline V gene (reference sequence). V shed 6 bases and J 6 bases; nucleotides not matched to a gene: 7. CDR3 sequence: CASSGRDRGNGYTF. CDR3 nucleotides: TGTGCCAGCAGTGGTCGGGACAGGGGTAATGGCTACACCTTC. Drawing the rest from reference TRBV7-9 and TRBJ1-2, the complete variable domain is DTGVSQNPRHKITKRGQNVTFRCDPISEHNRLYWYRQTLGQGPEFLTYFQNEAQLEKSRLLSDRFSAERPKGSFSTLEIQRTEQGDSAMYLCASSGRDRGNGYTFGSGTRLTVV.

This clone was picked up one time. V usage is TRBV2 and J usage is TRBJ2-5; no firm D call. CDR1 is SNHLY and CDR2 is FYNNEI in the germline V gene. The V gene lost 4 bases and the J gene lost 5 bases, with 14 bases spanning the gap. The CDR3 runs to 14 residues. CDR3 DNA: TGTGCCAGCAGTGTCGTAGGGCGCGGCGAGACCCAGTACTTC. It specifies CASSVVGRGETQYF.

The rearrangement joins TRBV15 to TRBJ2-4, with 9 positions matching TRBD1. This CDR3 is built from 16 residues. Per the germline V gene, CDR1 is LNHNV and CDR2 is YYDKDF (reference sequence). V trimming: 1 base; J trimming: 5 bases; junction bases outside the gene matches: 6. This CDR3 reads CATSRGTGQGQNIQYF. In DNA, the CDR3 is TGTGCCACCAGCAGAGGTACGGGACAGGGTCAAAACATTCAGTACTTC.

J is TRBJ1-3 and V is TRBV9, with 8 bases lining up with TRBD1. Unmatched junction bases numbered 6, after V lost 3 bases and J lost 4 bases. The CDR3 loop spans 15 amino acids. CDR1 SGDLS and CDR2 YYNGEE come from the germline V gene. For the CDR3, the DNA is TGTGCCAGCAGCGCCCAGGGGGCGTGGGGAAACACCATATATTTT. Amino acids: CASSAQGAWGNTIYF. The entire variable domain, with the rest obtained from reference TRBV9 and TRBJ1-3, is as follows: DSGVTQTPKHLITATGQRVTLRCSPRSGDLSVYWYQQSLDQGLQFLIQYYNGEERAKGNILERFSAQQFPDLHSELNLSSLELGDSALYFCASSAQGAWGNTIYFGEGSWLTVV.

This clone was seen only a few times. The chain combines TRBV5-1 with TRBJ2-3, with TRBD2 identical over 9 bases. V lost 3 bases, J lost 5 bases, and 7 bases stayed unmatched. CDR1 SGHRS and CDR2 YFSETQ come from the germline V gene. The CDR3 runs to 15 residues. The CDR3 DNA is TGCGCCAGCAGCTGGGTTAGCGGGAGAGGAGATACGCAGTATTTT. Amino acids: CASSWVSGRGDTQYF. The entire variable domain, with the rest obtained from reference TRBV5-1 and TRBJ2-3, is as follows: KAGVTQTPRYLIKTRGQQVTLSCSPISGHRSVSWYQQTPGQGLQFLFEYFSETQRNKGNFPGRFSGRQFSNSRSEMNVSTLELGDSALYLCASSWVSGRGDTQYFGPGTRLTVL.

The J gene is TRBJ2-5, the V gene TRBV2; weak D call: TRBD1 (6 bases). CDR1 and CDR2 from the germline V gene are SNHLY and FYNNEI. The CDR3 loop spans 13 amino acids. V was trimmed by 4 bases and J by 1 base, leaving 7 bases between them. The CDR3 bases are TGTGCCAGCAGTGGGACAGCCCAAGAGACCCAGTACTTC. Its protein is CASSGTAQETQYF.

This chain links TRBV7-3 with TRBJ2-1; D remains ambiguous. The germline CDR1 and CDR2 sequences are SGHTA and FQGTGA. Trimming stripped 0 bases from V and 2 bases from J, with 11 bases between. The CDR3 runs to 16 residues. CDR3 DNA sequence: TGTGCCAGCAGCTTAACGTGGCTCCCGACCTACAATGAGCAGTTCTTC. Its protein is CASSLTWLPTYNEQFF.

The CDR3 nucleotides read TGTGCCAGCAGCGTCACGGGAGGCGAGCACAATGAGCAGTTCTTC. It specifies CASSVTGGEHNEQFF. The gene calls are TRBV9 and TRBJ2-1; 7 bases line up with TRBD2. This CDR3 contains 15 residues. Germline loops: CDR1 SGDLS, CDR2 YYNGEE. The junction had 7 bases not matched to a gene; V was cut back by 2 bases and J by 5 bases.

This rearrangement joins TRBV15 to TRBJ2-5, with 10 bases that match TRBD2. V lost 0 bases, J lost 4 bases, and 5 bases stayed unmatched. Per germline, CDR1 LNHNV and CDR2 YYDKDF (reference sequence). This CDR3 region has 16 residues. The CDR3 DNA is TGTGCCACCAGCAGAGAGGGACTAGCGATGGGAGAGACCCAGTACTTC. Translating gives CATSREGLAMGETQYF.